This TCR beta chain stems from a study of shared clonotypes between healthy human individuals. As originally analysed: Junction-only immunoSEQ data arrived without quality scores, meaning filtering differed. Produced via immunoSEQ multiplex PCR; TCRdb's table is partial and in-frame only. The DNA gave D and trimming, while V, J and clone size come from that table. In the table there are about 680,000 clones, 92% of which are singletons. The naive CD8 population came from CD45RO-negative cells selected for CCR7, without terminally differentiated effector memory CD45RA+ cells. Details on this clone: Its target is not known.

Germline V lookup: CDR1 MNHEY, CDR2 SMNVEV (reference sequence). V was clipped by 2 bases and J by 1 base, with 8 bases between them. The CDR3 is 14 residues long. Findings of the study overall: Clonotype sharing among donors was thought likely to change with sequencing depth.

The sample consisted of naive CD8+ T cells sorted from blood. This sequence joins TRBV27 and TRBJ1-1; TRBD1 might be the D (5 bases). This clonotype originated in a man under 40 in good health. CDR3 region: CASSLLGQNTEAFF. In nucleotides, the CDR3 is TGTGCCAGCAGTTTACTCGGACAGAACACTGAAGCTTTCTTT.